The 10 T cell receptor beta chains presented below share a single source sample, sequenced in a study of blood T cell repertoires in COVID-19. Only in-frame clones appear in the TCRdb table, and some are missing; sequencing was by immunoSEQ multiplex PCR. The table lists around 98,000 clones, 82% of them singletons, with 9.5% to 13% in the top ten. The sample was peripheral blood. The receptors derive from a man between 70 and 80 years old with active or convalescent COVID-19.

The CDR3 DNA sequence: TGTGCCTGCTCTTCTCCCGATAGCGGGGGCCTTATCTACGAGCAGTACTTC. It translates to CACSSPDSGGLIYEQYF. The rearrangement joins TRBV30 to TRBJ2-7, with 9 positions matching TRBD2. Trimming took 6 bases from V and 3 from J; bases not matched to a gene: 18. The length of the CDR3 is 17 residues. From germline, CDR1 is GTSNPN and CDR2 SVGIG (reference sequence).

As regards this clone: The junction shows a germline mismatch at one end, possibly a read error. The rearrangement uses TRBV6-1 and TRBJ2-6; a possible D gene is TRBD1 (6 bases). Germline CDR1 reads MNHNS; CDR2 reads SASEGT. This CDR3 comprises 18 residues. This CDR3 reads CASTEGQLFSLGANVLTF. Here the CDR3 DNA reads TGTGCCAGCACTGAAGGACAGCTATTTTCTCTGGGGGCCAACGTCCTGACTTTC.

The chain employs TRBV4-1 and TRBJ1-4; D possibly corresponds to TRBD1 (5 bases). CDR1 MGHRA and CDR2 YSYEKL come from the germline V gene. CDR3 length: 15 residues. Deletions cut 1 base from V and 7 bases from J, with 13 bases between. CDR3 bases: TGCGCCAGCAGCCAAGTTGCGCGGGGACGTGAAAAACTGTTTTTT. It encodes CASSQVARGREKLFF.

The chain has TRBV5-8 and TRBJ1-1; D might be TRBD1 (6 bases). Germline CDR1 reads SGHTS; CDR2 reads YDEGEE. This CDR3 is built from 14 residues. Trimming pared 4 bases from V and 2 bases from J, leaving 12 bases between. CDR3 nucleotides: TGTGCCAGCAGCCAGACAGGCTTAAACACTGAAGCTTTCTTT. Its protein product is CASSQTGLNTEAFF.

The chain is built from TRBV18 and TRBJ1-1; unclear D gene. The V end lost 3 bases, the J end lost 1 base, and 6 bases lay between the germline ends. The CDR3 sequence is 13 residues long. In germline, CDR1 is KGHSH, CDR2 LQKENI. CDR3 DNA sequence: TGTGCCAGCTCACCGGGAGAGAACACTGAAGCTTTCTTT. Its protein product is CASSPGENTEAFF. The complete variable domain, with remaining parts taken from reference TRBV18 and TRBJ1-1, reads NAGVMQNPRHLVRRRGQEARLRCSPMKGHSHVYWYRQLPEEGLKFMVYLQKENIIDESGMPKERFSAEFPKEGPSILRIQQVVRGDSAAYFCASSPGENTEAFFGQGTRLTVV.

The V and J genes are TRBV5-1 and TRBJ2-2, with D hard to call. There are 15 residues in the CDR3. Germline V gives CDR1 SGHRS, CDR2 YFSETQ. The V end was cut by 0 bases, the J end by 4 bases, with 10 bases between. The CDR3 DNA reads as TGCGCCAGCAGCTTGGCCGGGTTTGGCACCGGGGAGCTGTTTTTT. Translating it yields CASSLAGFGTGELFF.

The DNA for the CDR3 is TGTGCCAGCAGCCTAACTAGCGGCCGCTACGAGCAGTACTTC. It is translated as CASSLTSGRYEQYF. The V and J genes are TRBV7-2 and TRBJ2-7; 8 bases are shared with TRBD2. CDR3 length equals 14 residues. The germline V gene has CDR1 SGHTA and CDR2 FQGNSA. The J segment lost 3 bases and the V segment lost 5 bases, leaving 6 bases of the junction unmatched.

The chain carries TRBV5-6 and TRBJ1-2, with D perhaps TRBD1 (5 bases). Germline V CDR1 and CDR2: SGHDT, YYEEEE. There are 13 residues in the CDR3. Trimming stripped 0 bases from V and 12 bases from J, with 15 bases between. CDR3 DNA sequence: TGTGCCAGCAGCTTGGCGGCAGGGAGGATAGACACCTTC. It yields the protein CASSLAAGRIDTF. Drawing the rest from reference TRBV5-6 and TRBJ1-2, the complete variable domain is DAGVTQSPTHLIKTRGQQVTLRCSPKSGHDTVSWYQQALGQGPQFIFQYYEEEERQRGNFPDRFSGHQFPNYSSELNVNALLLGDSALYLCASSLAAGRIDTFGSGTRLTVV.

The V call is TRBV5-1, the J call TRBJ2-1, with D perhaps TRBD1 (5 bases). Germline V gene sequence: CDR1 SGHRS, CDR2 YFSETQ. The CDR3 extends over 13 amino acids. Trimming took 0 bases from V and 7 from J, leaving 8 bases between them. CDR3 loop: CASSLGQLNEQFF. CDR3 nucleotides: TGCGCCAGCAGCTTGGGACAGTTGAATGAGCAGTTCTTC.

This clone was seen once. This chain links TRBV12-3 or TRBV12-4 with TRBJ1-5, with TRBD1 as a possible D gene (6 bases). The CDR3 runs to 13 residues. V lost 6 bases and J 5 bases, leaving 11 bases between the germline ends. CDR3 amino acids: CASRLTGYQPQHF. The CDR3, as DNA: TGTGCCAGCAGATTGACAGGTTATCAGCCCCAGCATTTT.